This TCR beta chain was captured by sequencing in a study of T cells in localized non-small cell lung cancer. This clone has a handful of counts. Its antigen is not identified. This CDR3 comprises 15 residues. Germline lookup yields CDR1 LNHNV and CDR2 YYDKDF (reference sequence). The ends were cut back, 1 base at V and 5 bases at J, with 11 bases in the middle. Study-wide points: Within adjacent lung there appeared a median around 57 of the top 100 tumor clones.

Generated by immunoSEQ multiplex PCR, the TCRdb table keeps only in-frame clones and is missing some. The data hold around 10,000 clones, with 29% observed a single time. The material sequenced was lung tumor tissue, taken before any cancer treatment. The TCR was taken from a man aged 40 to 70 with stage I lung adenocarcinoma. The chain has TRBV15 and TRBJ1-4, with D tentatively TRBD1 (5 bases). The CDR3 DNA sequence: TGTGCCACCAGCAGAGGGGGAGGGGCAAATGAAAAACTGTTTTTT. This translates into CATSRGGGANEKLFF.